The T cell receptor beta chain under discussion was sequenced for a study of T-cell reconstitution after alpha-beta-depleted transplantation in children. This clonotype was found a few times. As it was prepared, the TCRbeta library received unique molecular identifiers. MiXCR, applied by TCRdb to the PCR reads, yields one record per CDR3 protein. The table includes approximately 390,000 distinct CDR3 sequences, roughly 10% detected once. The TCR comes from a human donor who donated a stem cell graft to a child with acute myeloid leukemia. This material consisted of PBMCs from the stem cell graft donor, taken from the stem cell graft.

The CDR3 spells CASSRQGGQETQYF. CDR3 coding DNA: TGCGCCAGCAGCCGACAGGGTGGGCAAGAGACCCAGTACTTC. This rearrangement joins TRBV5-1 to TRBJ2-5; 7 bases fit TRBD1. Germline CDR1 is SGHRS and CDR2 is YFSETQ. This CDR3 comprises 14 residues. V trimming: 4 bases; J trimming: 2 bases; junction bases outside the gene matches: 5.